This paragraph covers one TCR beta chain sequence. This CDR3 is 16 amino acids long. Germline assignment: CDR1 SQVTM and CDR2 ANQGSEA. V lost 4 bases to trimming and J lost 3 bases, with 20 bases between them. The source of the sample is a study of T cell changes during pregnancy in multiple sclerosis. TCRdb keeps only in-frame clones here, not all; method: immunoSEQ multiplex PCR. The table includes under 70,000 clones, 92% detected once. The sample was CD4+ T cells from peripheral blood mononuclear cells, taken after pregnancy. The receptor was derived from a female donor with multiple sclerosis, enrolled in a pregnancy study. The V gene is TRBV29-1, the J gene TRBJ2-3; a possible D gene is TRBD1 (5 bases). CDR3 residues: CSVGVQVRKGTDTQYF. DNA of the CDR3: TGCAGCGTTGGGGTCCAGGTGAGGAAGGGGACAGATACGCAGTATTTT.